One sample yielded the 22 T cell receptor beta chains listed below, sequenced in a study of blood T cell repertoires in COVID-19. Produced via immunoSEQ multiplex PCR; TCRdb's table is partial and in-frame only. The data contain 250,000 to 300,000 clones, under 90% of them singletons. Sample: PBMCs or T cells enriched from blood (not recorded which). The receptors were sampled from a woman in her 50s who had been exposed to COVID-19.

This rearrangement joins TRBV19 to TRBJ2-5, with 11 bases matching TRBD2. Germline values: CDR1 LNHDA, CDR2 SQIVND (reference sequence). J gave up 2 bases and V 1 base, and 9 bases lay outside the gene matches. This CDR3 is 18 amino acids long. This CDR3 is CASSIGIAGGRRQETQYF. CDR3 bases: TGTGCCAGTAGTATAGGGATAGCGGGGGGGCGGCGTCAAGAGACCCAGTACTTC.

Here the CDR3 DNA reads TGTGCCAGCAGCTTTATCGGGACTACCGATTACGAGCAGTACTTC. This sequence encodes CASSFIGTTDYEQYF. V usage is TRBV5-6 and J usage is TRBJ2-7; TRBD2 matches at 7 bases. In germline, CDR1 is SGHDT, CDR2 YYEEEE. Trimming at V came to 2 bases and at J to 4 bases, leaving 9 bases not matched to a gene. The CDR3 loop spans 15 amino acids.

The chain joins TRBV29-1 to TRBJ1-1; 7 nucleotides line up with TRBD1. The J segment lost 2 bases and the V segment lost 7 bases, leaving 10 bases of the junction unmatched. The CDR3 sequence is 14 residues long. Germline CDR1 is SQVTM and CDR2 is ANQGSEA. The CDR3 is CSARRGQGNTEAFF. CDR3 nucleotides: TGCAGCGCCCGGAGGGGGCAGGGAAACACTGAAGCTTTCTTT.

This chain links TRBV5-6 with TRBJ1-6; D is perhaps TRBD1 (5 bases). This CDR3 has 17 residues. Germline CDR1 is SGHDT and CDR2 is YYEEEE. The ends were cut back, 1 base at V and 7 bases at J, with 18 bases in the middle. CDR3 bases: TGTGCCAGCAGCTTGAATAGGGGTTCGGCCTGGAATTCACCCCTCCACTTT. Translation gives CASSLNRGSAWNSPLHF. The full variable domain, rest sourced from reference TRBV5-6 and TRBJ1-6, is DAGVTQSPTHLIKTRGQQVTLRCSPKSGHDTVSWYQQALGQGPQFIFQYYEEEERQRGNFPDRFSGHQFPNYSSELNVNALLLGDSALYLCASSLNRGSAWNSPLHFGNGTRLTVT.

This chain links TRBV3-1 (or the pseudogene TRBV3-2) with TRBJ2-1, with D unclear. Germline-derived CDR1 and CDR2 are LGHDT and YNNKEL (reference sequence). V gave up 0 bases and J gave up 5 bases, with 8 bases separating them. The CDR3 totals 14 residues. The CDR3 DNA is TGTGCCAGCAGCCAAGAACTCAATAACAATGAGCAGTTCTTC. It translates to CASSQELNNNEQFF.

The gene calls are TRBV14 and TRBJ2-1, with D tentatively TRBD2 (7 bases). The CDR3 runs 16 residues. V lost 2 bases to trimming and J lost 0 bases, with 11 bases between them. Germline CDR1 and CDR2: SGHDN and FVKESK. The CDR3 sequence is CASSQRGTNSYNEQFF. CDR3 in DNA: TGTGCCAGCAGCCAAAGGGGGACTAACTCCTACAATGAGCAGTTCTTC. Based on the CDR3 plus reference TRBV14 and TRBJ2-1, the full variable domain is EAGVTQFPSHSVIEKGQTVTLRCDPISGHDNLYWYRRVMGKEIKFLLHFVKESKQDESGMPNNRFLAERTGGTYSTLKVQPAELEDSGVYFCASSQRGTNSYNEQFFGPGTRLTVL.

This clone was recorded only once. J is TRBJ1-2 and V is TRBV7-2; TRBD1 matches 9 bases. CDR3 length: 13 residues. Germline assignment: CDR1 SGHTA and CDR2 FQGNSA. Trimming removed 3 bases from V and 4 bases from J; junction bases left unmatched: 0. The CDR3 loop reads CASSLDRGYGYTF. CDR3 nucleotides: TGTGCCAGCAGCTTGGACAGGGGCTATGGCTACACCTTC. Together with reference TRBV7-2 and TRBJ1-2, the CDR3 gives the full variable domain: GAGVSQSPSNKVTEKGKDVELRCDPISGHTALYWYRQSLGQGLEFLIYFQGNSAPDKSGLPSDRFSAERTGGSVSTLTIQRTQQEDSAVYLCASSLDRGYGYTFGSGTRLTVV.

In its sample, this clone was seen a few times. The chain has TRBV16 and TRBJ1-1, with a weak D call TRBD1 (5 bases). CDR3 length: 13 amino acids. CDR1 is KGHSY, CDR2 FQNENV, per germline. The V end was cut by 1 base, the J end by 2 bases, with 5 bases between. CDR3 bases: TGTGCCAGCAGCCAATGGACAAACACTGAAGCTTTCTTT. It yields the protein CASSQWTNTEAFF.

This chain uses TRBV4-2 with TRBJ2-2, with 10 bases fitting TRBD2. The CDR3 length is 19 residues. V was clipped by 1 base and J by 0 bases; unmatched bases: 8. The germline V gene encodes CDR1 LGHNA and CDR2 YNFKEQ. The CDR3 protein is CASSQVALSGGPNTGELFF. DNA for the CDR3: TGTGCCAGCAGCCAAGTCGCACTTAGCGGGGGGCCGAACACCGGGGAGCTGTTTTTT.

This chain connects TRBV5-1 to TRBJ1-1; 10 bases are a match to TRBD1. The CDR3 totals 14 residues. CDR1 and CDR2 (germline): SGHRS, YFSETQ. V trimming: 4 bases; J trimming: 6 bases; junction bases outside the gene matches: 6. This chain's CDR3 is CASSPTGGNAEAFF. CDR3 nucleotide sequence: TGCGCCAGCAGCCCGACAGGGGGCAACGCTGAAGCTTTCTTT.

The chain links TRBV25-1 to TRBJ2-7, with 7 positions matching TRBD1. V lost 6 bases to trimming and J lost 5 bases; unmatched junction nucleotides: 4. The CDR3 sequence is 12 residues long. Per germline, CDR1 MGHDK and CDR2 SYGVNS. The CDR3 reads CASSADRDEQYF. The CDR3 coding sequence is TGTGCCAGCAGCGCCGACAGGGACGAGCAGTACTTC.

The chain is built from TRBV29-1 and TRBJ2-7; 10 bases fit TRBD1. Germline-derived CDR1 and CDR2 are SQVTM and ANQGSEA. V gave up 7 bases and J gave up 2 bases; unmatched junction bases: 17. The CDR3 consists of 17 residues. The CDR3 protein is CSDPGTGARDLAYEQYF. The CDR3 nucleotides are TGCAGCGACCCCGGGACAGGGGCCCGCGATCTTGCCTACGAGCAGTACTTC.

The sample holds a few counts of this clone. The chain couples TRBV2 to TRBJ1-3, with 8 bases lining up with TRBD1. Per germline, CDR1 SNHLY and CDR2 FYNNEI. The CDR3 extends over 18 amino acids. Trimming took 6 bases from V and 0 from J; bases not matched to a gene: 13. The CDR3 loop reads CASSYQGQGRGSGNTIYF. As DNA, the CDR3 is TGTGCCAGCAGCTATCAAGGACAGGGAAGGGGCTCTGGAAACACCATATATTTT.

The rearrangement joins TRBV13 to TRBJ2-3, with D maybe TRBD2 (6 bases). Per the germline V gene, CDR1 is PRHDT and CDR2 is FYEKMQ (reference sequence). V was pared by 4 bases and J by 0 bases, with 17 bases between. The CDR3 has 17 amino acids. CDR3: CASSSRDSDYSTDTQYF. The CDR3 bases are TGTGCCAGCAGCTCCCGGGACTCAGATTACAGCACAGATACGCAGTATTTT.

V gene TRBV4-1 combines with J gene TRBJ2-5; no reliable D call. CDR1 and CDR2 (germline): MGHRA, YSYEKL. V lost 1 base and J lost 1, with 10 bases in between. This CDR3 is 15 amino acids long. The CDR3 coding sequence is TGCGCCAGCAGCCAAGCGACTTCTATCCAAGAGACCCAGTACTTC. It specifies CASSQATSIQETQYF.

This chain links TRBV29-1 with TRBJ2-6; no firm D call. Germline values: CDR1 SQVTM, CDR2 ANQGSEA. Between the trimmed V and J ends, which lost 4 bases and 0 bases, there was a span of 13 bases. The CDR3 covers 16 residues. The CDR3 region has the DNA TGCAGCGTTGTCCCCACACACAACTCTGGGGCCAACGTCCTGACTTTC. Translating gives CSVVPTHNSGANVLTF.

The rearrangement joins TRBV3-1 (or the pseudogene TRBV3-2) to TRBJ2-2, with D possibly being TRBD1 (5 bases). The CDR3 is made up of 12 amino acids. The V gene's germline CDR1 is LGHDT and CDR2 YNNKEL (reference sequence). Trimming cost V 7 bases and J 6 bases, with 9 bases left between them. CDR3 amino acids: CASNRGSGELFF. CDR3 coding DNA: TGTGCCAGCAATAGGGGCTCCGGGGAGCTGTTTTTT.

This chain joins TRBV5-4 and TRBJ2-1; 10 positions agree with TRBD1. In germline, CDR1 is SGHNT, CDR2 YYREEE (reference sequence). This CDR3 contains 15 residues. V trimming: 4 bases; J trimming: 6 bases; junction bases outside the gene matches: 7. In DNA form, the CDR3 reads TGTGCCAGCAGCCCCCGGGACAGGGGCCTCAATGAGCAGTTCTTC. Its translation is CASSPRDRGLNEQFF.

This chain joins TRBV7-9 and TRBJ2-7; maybe TRBD1 (5 bases). CDR3 length equals 14 residues. V was shortened by 5 bases and J by 0 bases, with 11 bases between the two germline ends. Germline-derived CDR1 and CDR2 are SEHNR and FQNEAQ (reference sequence). The CDR3, as DNA: TGTGCCAGCAGCCCGGACACGAGCTCCTACGAGCAGTACTTC. Its protein product is CASSPDTSSYEQYF.

The rearrangement uses TRBV6-5 and TRBJ1-1; 8 bases line up with TRBD1. CDR1 and CDR2 from the germline V gene are MNHEY and SVGAGI. This CDR3 comprises 15 residues. Unmatched junction bases numbered 9, after V lost 5 bases and J lost 4 bases. The CDR3 region has the DNA TGTGCCAGCAGTCCCCGACAGGGGAGGGTCACTGAAGCTTTCTTT. Protein product: CASSPRQGRVTEAFF.

The rearrangement joins TRBV7-9 to TRBJ1-5; 8 nucleotides agree with TRBD1. V shed 5 bases, J shed 2 bases, and the junction held 5 bases outside the gene matches. The CDR3 contains 15 residues. Germline V CDR1 and CDR2: SEHNR, FQNEAQ (reference sequence). The CDR3 bases are TGTGCCAGCAGCCCTCAGGGGGCCGGCAATCAGCCCCAGCATTTT. It encodes CASSPQGAGNQPQHF. The full variable domain, completed using reference TRBV7-9 and TRBJ1-5, is DTGVSQNPRHKITKRGQNVTFRCDPISEHNRLYWYRQTLGQGPEFLTYFQNEAQLEKSRLLSDRFSAERPKGSFSTLEIQRTEQGDSAMYLCASSPQGAGNQPQHFGDGTRLSIL.

The J gene is TRBJ2-7, the V gene TRBV6-5; weak D call: TRBD1 (5 bases). Trimming stripped 11 bases from V and 3 bases from J, with 20 bases between. CDR1 and CDR2 from the germline V gene are MNHEY and SVGAGI. The CDR3 has 14 amino acids. CDR3 protein: CASWGLLNIYEQYF. CDR3 bases: TGTGCCTCCTGGGGCTTACTAAACATCTACGAGCAGTACTTC.